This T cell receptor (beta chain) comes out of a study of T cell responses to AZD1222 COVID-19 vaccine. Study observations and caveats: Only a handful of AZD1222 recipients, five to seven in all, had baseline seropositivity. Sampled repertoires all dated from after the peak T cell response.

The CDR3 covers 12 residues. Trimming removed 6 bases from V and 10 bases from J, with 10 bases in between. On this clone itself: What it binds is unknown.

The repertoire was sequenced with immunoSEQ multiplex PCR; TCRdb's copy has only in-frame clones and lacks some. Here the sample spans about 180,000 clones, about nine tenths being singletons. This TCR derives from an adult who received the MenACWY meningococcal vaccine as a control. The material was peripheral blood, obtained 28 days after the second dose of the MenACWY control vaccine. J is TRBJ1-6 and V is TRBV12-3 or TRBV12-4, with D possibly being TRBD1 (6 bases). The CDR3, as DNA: TGTGCCAGCAGCAGGGGAACCTCACCCCTCCACTTT. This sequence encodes CASSRGTSPLHF.